This T cell receptor (beta chain) was sequenced in a study of blood T cell repertoires in COVID-19. Overall study context: PBMCs, B-cell-depleted T cells, or T cells were the source of the cDNA or gDNA that made up the material.

Study members were between about 18 and 95 years old and lived in 20 to 30 US regions. Cohorts were determined from participant-reported clinical history. The CDR3 covers 14 residues. From germline, CDR1 is MNHNY and CDR2 SVGAGI (reference sequence). V was pared by 6 bases and J by 4 bases, with 5 bases of the junction left unmatched. Per the study methods: Amplification of reference gene primers provided the estimated nucleated cell counts. Clones were read by immunoSEQ multiplex PCR, and TCRdb kept only the in-frame ones, dropping some. V and J calls and clone size are copied from that table; D and trimming were computed from the DNA. The profile shows 150,000 to 190,000 clones, around 80% of them singletons.

What was sequenced was PBMCs or T cells enriched from blood (not recorded which). V is TRBV6-6 and J is TRBJ1-4; 7 bases fit TRBD1. The TCR sequence derives from a man in his fifties or sixties who had recovered from COVID-19. DNA of the CDR3: TGTGCCAGCAGCAGACAGGGCAATAATGAAAAACTGTTTTTT. It is translated as CASSRQGNNEKLFF.